What follows is one TCR beta chain and its context. Antigen specificity is unknown. The germline V gene has CDR1 KGHDR and CDR2 SFDVKD. V lost 9 bases and J lost 6, with 9 bases in between. The CDR3 is 11 amino acids. TCRdb re-analysed the 5' RACE reads in MiXCR, keeping a single row per CDR3 protein. The sample has under 80,000 distinct CDR3 sequences, roughly 6.4% seen once. This entry belongs to a study of spatial heterogeneity in lung cancer. Study conclusions and caveats: Relative to follow-up, resection was when ubiquitous expanded tumor TCRs appeared more in blood.

Time point meaning: sample taken at primary tumor resection. Whole RNA from tumor, nontumor lung or frozen PBMC was sequenced unsorted. The rearrangement links TRBV24-1 to TRBJ2-3, with D perhaps given as TRBD1 or TRBD2 (5 bases each). The sequences come from PBMCs, collected at surgery. The sequence was collected from a female donor with early-stage non-small cell lung cancer. The CDR3, as DNA: TGTGCCACCGGGGCGGGCGATACGCAGTATTTT. This translates into CATGAGDTQYF.